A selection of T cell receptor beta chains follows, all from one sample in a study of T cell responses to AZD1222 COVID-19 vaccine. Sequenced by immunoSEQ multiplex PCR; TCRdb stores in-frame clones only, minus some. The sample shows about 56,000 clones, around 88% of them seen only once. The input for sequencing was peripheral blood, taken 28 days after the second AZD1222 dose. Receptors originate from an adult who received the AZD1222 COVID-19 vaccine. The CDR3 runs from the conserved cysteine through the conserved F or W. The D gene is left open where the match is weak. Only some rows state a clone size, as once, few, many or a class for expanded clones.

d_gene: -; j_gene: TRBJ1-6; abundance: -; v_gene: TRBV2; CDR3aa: CASSESGSGGYNSPLHF; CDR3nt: TGTGCCAGCAGTGAATCGGGTTCGGGAGGGTATAATTCACCCCTCCACTTT
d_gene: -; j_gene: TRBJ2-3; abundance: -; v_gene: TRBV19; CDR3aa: CASSIRVGTDTQYF; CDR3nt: TGTGCCAGTAGTATAAGAGTCGGGACAGATACGCAGTATTTT
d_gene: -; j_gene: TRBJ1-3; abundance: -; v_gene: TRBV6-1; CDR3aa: CASSESRSYYSGNTIYF; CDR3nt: TGTGCCAGCAGTGAAAGCCGGTCGTACTACTCTGGAAACACCATATATTTT
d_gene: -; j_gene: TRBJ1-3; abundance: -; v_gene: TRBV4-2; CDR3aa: CASSQVQGRGNTIYF; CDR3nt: TGTGCCAGCAGCCAAGTCCAGGGGCGCGGAAACACCATATATTTT
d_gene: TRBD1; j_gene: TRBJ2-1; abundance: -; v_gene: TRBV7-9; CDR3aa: CASSLQGAPYNEQFF; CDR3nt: TGTGCCAGCAGCCTACAGGGGGCGCCCTACAATGAGCAGTTCTTC
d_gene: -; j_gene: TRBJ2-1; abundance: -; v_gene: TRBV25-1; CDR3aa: CASSESRVASNEQFF; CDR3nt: TGTGCCAGCAGTGAATCCAGAGTAGCTTCTAATGAGCAGTTCTTC
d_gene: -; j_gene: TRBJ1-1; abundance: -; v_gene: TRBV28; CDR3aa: CASTPTGRVRTEAFF; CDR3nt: TGTGCCAGCACCCCTACCGGGAGAGTGCGGACTGAAGCTTTCTTT
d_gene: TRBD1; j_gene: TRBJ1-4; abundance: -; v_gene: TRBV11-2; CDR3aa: CASREDRGGEKLFF; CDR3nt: TGTGCCAGCAGGGAGGACAGGGGAGGTGAAAAACTGTTTTTT
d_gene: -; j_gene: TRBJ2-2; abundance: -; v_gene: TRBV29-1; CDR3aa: CSVETRAGELFF; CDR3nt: TGCAGCGTTGAGACCAGGGCCGGGGAGCTGTTTTTT
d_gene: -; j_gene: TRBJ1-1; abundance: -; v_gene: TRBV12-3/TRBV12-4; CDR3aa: CASSLLGTEAFF; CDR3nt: TGTGCCAGCAGTTTGTTGGGCACTGAAGCTTTCTTT
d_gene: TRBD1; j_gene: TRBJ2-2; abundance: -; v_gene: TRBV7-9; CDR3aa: CASSLTGAGELFF; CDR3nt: TGTGCCAGCAGCTTAACAGGGGCCGGGGAGCTGTTTTTT
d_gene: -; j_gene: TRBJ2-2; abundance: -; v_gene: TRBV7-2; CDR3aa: CASSPRNGAANEGELFF; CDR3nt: TGTGCCAGCAGCCCCCGAAACGGGGCCGCGAACGAAGGGGAGCTGTTTTTT
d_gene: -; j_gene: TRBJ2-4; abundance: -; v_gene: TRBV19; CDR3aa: CASQDTRAKNIQYF; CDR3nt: TGTGCCAGTCAAGATACAAGAGCCAAAAACATTCAGTACTTC
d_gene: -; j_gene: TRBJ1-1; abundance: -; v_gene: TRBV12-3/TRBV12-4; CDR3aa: CASSLGVAQGF; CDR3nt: TGTGCCAGCAGTTTAGGGGTAGCCCAAGGGTTT
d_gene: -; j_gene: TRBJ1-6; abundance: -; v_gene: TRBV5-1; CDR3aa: CATAPGGVDSPLHF; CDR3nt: TGCGCCACTGCGCCGGGGGGAGTGGATTCACCCCTCCACTTT
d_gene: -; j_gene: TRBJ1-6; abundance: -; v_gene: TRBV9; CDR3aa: CASSVDHNSPLHF; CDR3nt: TGTGCCAGCAGCGTGGACCATAATTCACCCCTCCACTTT
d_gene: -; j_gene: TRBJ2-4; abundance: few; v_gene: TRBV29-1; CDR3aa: CSALVGIGTKNIQYF; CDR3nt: TGCAGCGCTCTTGTCGGGATCGGTACCAAAAACATTCAGTACTTC
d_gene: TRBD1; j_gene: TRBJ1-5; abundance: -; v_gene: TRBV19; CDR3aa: CASSFQGEQPQHF; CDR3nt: TGTGCCAGTAGTTTCCAGGGGGAACAGCCCCAGCATTTT
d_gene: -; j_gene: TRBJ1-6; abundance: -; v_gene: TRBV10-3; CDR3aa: CAISVGQGSVDSPLHF; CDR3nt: TGTGCCATCAGTGTTGGTCAGGGGAGCGTCGATTCACCCCTCCACTTT
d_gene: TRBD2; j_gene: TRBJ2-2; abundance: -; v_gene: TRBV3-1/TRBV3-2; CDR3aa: CASSPTSGDFLFANTGELFF; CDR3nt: TGTGCCAGCAGTCCTACTAGCGGGGATTTTCTATTCGCGAACACCGGGGAGCTGTTTTTT
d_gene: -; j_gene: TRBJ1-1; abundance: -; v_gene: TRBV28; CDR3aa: CASSLGTAGNTEAFF; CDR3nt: TGTGCCAGCAGTTTAGGGACCGCAGGGAACACTGAAGCTTTCTTT
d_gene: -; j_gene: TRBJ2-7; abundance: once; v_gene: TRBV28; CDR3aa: CASRAVGPYEQYF; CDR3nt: TGTGCCAGCAGGGCTGTCGGGCCCTACGAGCAGTACTTC
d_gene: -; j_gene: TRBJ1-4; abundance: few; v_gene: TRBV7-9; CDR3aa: CASSEGSGTNEKLFF; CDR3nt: TGTGCCAGCAGCGAGGGGTCAGGGACTAATGAAAAACTGTTTTTT
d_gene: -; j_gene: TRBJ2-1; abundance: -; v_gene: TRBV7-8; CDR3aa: CASSPNLVSKQFF; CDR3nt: TGTGCCAGCAGCCCAAACCTGGTTAGTAAGCAGTTCTTC
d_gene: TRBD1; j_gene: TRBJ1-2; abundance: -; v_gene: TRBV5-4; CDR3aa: CASSTGQPISRGYTF; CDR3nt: TGTGCCAGCAGCACGGGACAGCCAATCTCAAGGGGCTACACCTTC
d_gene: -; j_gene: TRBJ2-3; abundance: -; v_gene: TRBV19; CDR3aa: CASSRAPRGLPDTQYF; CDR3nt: TGTGCCAGTAGTAGGGCCCCCAGGGGTCTACCAGATACGCAGTATTTT
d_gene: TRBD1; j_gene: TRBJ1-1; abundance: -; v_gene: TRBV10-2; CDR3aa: CASSEQGATEAFF; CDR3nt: TGCGCCAGCAGTGAGCAGGGGGCAACTGAAGCTTTCTTT
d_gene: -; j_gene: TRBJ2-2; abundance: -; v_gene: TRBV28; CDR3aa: CASSLWGRGTGELFF; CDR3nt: TGTGCCAGCAGTTTATGGGGCCGAGGCACCGGGGAGCTGTTTTTT
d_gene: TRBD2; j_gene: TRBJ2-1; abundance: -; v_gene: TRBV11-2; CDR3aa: CASSKGLAGGFNEQFF; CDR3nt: TGTGCCAGCAGCAAGGGACTAGCGGGAGGTTTCAATGAGCAGTTCTTC
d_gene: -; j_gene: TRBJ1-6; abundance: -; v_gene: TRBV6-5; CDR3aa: CASGWGGGNSPLHF; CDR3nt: TGTGCCAGCGGCTGGGGGGGAGGTAATTCACCCCTCCACTTT
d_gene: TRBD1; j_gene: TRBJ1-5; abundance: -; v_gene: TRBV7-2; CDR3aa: CASSPGQGQGWQGPQHF; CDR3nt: TGTGCCAGCAGCCCGGGGCAGGGACAGGGATGGCAAGGGCCCCAGCATTTT
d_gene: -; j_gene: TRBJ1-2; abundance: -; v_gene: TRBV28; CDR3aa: CASGDGSRGYTF; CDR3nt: TGTGCCAGCGGGGACGGGTCCCGGGGCTACACCTTC